The following is a T cell receptor beta chain sequence with its context. The antigen is undetermined. Sequencing used cDNA as its template, made by extracting RNA and reverse transcribing it. The assay was immunoSEQ multiplex PCR, and TCRdb's table has in-frame clones only and misses some. The sample consists of about 98,000 clones, about 45% of them appearing once. The CDR3 runs to 15 residues. Losses at the gene ends were 1 base for V and 3 bases for J; bases not matched to a gene: 5. In germline, CDR1 is SEHNR, CDR2 FQNEAQ (reference sequence). The data were obtained in a study of CD8+ T cells in alopecia areata. Notes on the study in general: Researchers report lesional scalp, most notably alopecia totalis/universalis, outstripped normal scalp in clonality.

Source material: CD4+ T cells sorted from blood. The chain has TRBV7-9 and TRBJ2-7, with TRBD2 matching 8 bases. The receptor comes from a human donor with alopecia areata. The CDR3 region is CASSLVPAGVYEQYF. For the CDR3, the DNA is TGTGCCAGCAGCTTAGTGCCAGCGGGAGTCTACGAGCAGTACTTC.